These 27 T cell receptor beta chains share one sample of origin, sequenced in a study of T cell responses to AZD1222 COVID-19 vaccine. Only in-frame clones appear in the TCRdb table, and some are missing; sequencing was by immunoSEQ multiplex PCR. There are 130,000 to 150,000 clones in the sample; approximately 90% occur only once, and more than 12% lies in the top ten. The sequencing here drew on peripheral blood, taken on day 0 of AZD1222 vaccination. These receptors all stem from an adult in good health.

The CDR3 region has the DNA TGTGCCAGCAGTCCAACAGCAACCCTCACTGAAGCTTTCTTT. Encoded protein: CASSPTATLTEAFF. This chain uses TRBV6-5 with TRBJ1-1; D gene unclear. This CDR3 spans 14 amino acids. Trimming left V 5 bases short and J 4 bases short, with 14 bases between. The germline V gene has CDR1 MNHEY and CDR2 SVGAGI.

V and J are TRBV6-2 or TRBV6-3 and TRBJ1-1; possible D gene TRBD1, 6 bases. Trimming removed 5 bases at V and 7 bases at J, with 11 bases between. The CDR3 is made up of 12 amino acids. CDR1 is MNHEY and CDR2 is SVGEGT in the germline V gene. The CDR3 reads CASSRVQGEAFF. The CDR3 coding sequence is TGTGCCAGCAGTCGGGTACAGGGTGAAGCTTTCTTT.

CDR3 DNA sequence: TGCGCCAGCAGCGAGCGAGGGGCCCACGCCTACGAGCAGTACTTC. This gives the protein CASSERGAHAYEQYF. V is TRBV5-1 and J is TRBJ2-7; D possibly uses TRBD1 or TRBD2 (5 bases each). Trimming pared 4 bases from V and 2 bases from J, leaving 16 bases between. The CDR3 covers 15 residues. Germline CDR1 is SGHRS and CDR2 is YFSETQ.

The chain carries TRBV7-8 and TRBJ1-5; the D is unclear. The CDR3 runs to 13 residues. Per the germline V gene, CDR1 is SGHVS and CDR2 is FQNEAQ. The V end was cut by 3 bases, the J end by 3 bases, with 6 bases between. CDR3: CASSFTDNQPQHF. The DNA of the CDR3 is TGTGCCAGCAGCTTTACCGACAATCAGCCCCAGCATTTT.

The V call is TRBV30, the J call TRBJ1-2, with 8 nucleotides matching TRBD1. J lost 0 bases, V lost 5 bases, and 5 bases had no gene match. Looked up from germline, CDR1 is GTSNPN and CDR2 is SVGIG (reference sequence). The CDR3 runs to 14 residues. The DNA for the CDR3 is TGTGCCTGGGGACGGACAGGGACTAACTATGGCTACACCTTC. This translates into CAWGRTGTNYGYTF.

DNA for the CDR3: TGTGCGAGCGGGGGGCCCACAGATACGCAGTATTTT. Its translation is CASGGPTDTQYF. The chain joins TRBV19 to TRBJ2-3, with 9 bases fitting TRBD2. The germline V gene encodes CDR1 LNHDA and CDR2 SQIVND (reference sequence). This CDR3 contains 12 residues.

CDR3 residues: CASSGSGSGGGELFF. CDR3 in DNA: TGTGCCAGCAGCGGGTCTGGGAGCGGTGGCGGGGAGCTGTTTTTT. The rearrangement uses TRBV2 and TRBJ2-2, with TRBD2 as a possible D gene (5 bases). The CDR3 totals 15 residues. V lost 6 bases and J lost 7, with 18 bases in between. The germline V gene has CDR1 SNHLY and CDR2 FYNNEI. Full variable domain (missing parts from reference TRBV2 and TRBJ2-2): EPEVTQTPSHQVTQMGQEVILRCVPISNHLYFYWYRQILGQKVEFLVSFYNNEISEKSEIFDDQFSVERPDGSNFTLKIRSTKLEDSAMYFCASSGSGSGGGELFFGEGSRLTVL.

The rearrangement links TRBV6-2 or TRBV6-3 to TRBJ1-5; D might be TRBD1 (5 bases). CDR3 length: 15 amino acids. V dropped 6 bases and J dropped 0 bases, with 12 bases sitting between them. Germline V gene lookup returns CDR1 MNHEY and CDR2 SVGEGT. CDR3 sequence: CASSFRGYSNQPQHF. CDR3 nucleotide sequence: TGTGCCAGCAGCTTTAGGGGATATAGCAATCAGCCCCAGCATTTT.

The V gene is TRBV2, the J gene TRBJ1-2, with D possibly TRBD1 on 6 matching bases. V lost 11 bases and J lost 4, with 14 bases in between. The CDR3 sequence is 12 residues long. Germline CDR1 reads SNHLY; CDR2 reads FYNNEI. CDR3 nucleotide sequence: TGTGCCTCCAGGACGGACAGCTATGGCTACACCTTC. Its protein is CASRTDSYGYTF.

This CDR3 is CASTSIKGSYGYTF. In DNA form, the CDR3 reads TGTGCCAGCACCTCGATTAAAGGCAGTTATGGCTACACCTTC. This chain uses TRBV5-4 with TRBJ1-2, with D uncertain. Trimming removed 6 bases from V and 5 bases from J, with 17 bases in between. Germline V gene lookup returns CDR1 SGHNT and CDR2 YYREEE (reference sequence). This CDR3 has 14 residues.

The genes are TRBV19 and TRBJ1-1; perhaps TRBD1 as D (5 bases). The V end lost 3 bases, the J end lost 0 bases, and 11 bases lay between the germline ends. This CDR3 spans 15 amino acids. CDR1 is LNHDA and CDR2 is SQIVND in the germline V gene (reference sequence). DNA of the CDR3: TGTGCCAGTAGTATTCCCGGGACGGTGAACACTGAAGCTTTCTTT. Its protein is CASSIPGTVNTEAFF.

The V gene is TRBV30, the J gene TRBJ1-1; no definite D call. CDR1 is GTSNPN and CDR2 is SVGIG in the germline V gene (reference sequence). The V and J ends lost 0 bases and 10 bases respectively, with 9 bases between them. CDR3 size: 11 residues. The CDR3 DNA sequence: TGTGCCTGGAGTGTAGCCCCCGGAGCTTTCTTT. Its translation is CAWSVAPGAFF.

This clone turned up a few times. The chain recombines TRBV7-9 with TRBJ2-7, with D possibly being TRBD2 (7 bases). V shed 6 bases and J shed 6 bases, with 24 bases lying between them. The germline V gene has CDR1 SEHNR and CDR2 FQNEAQ (reference sequence). The CDR3 is 16 residues long. CDR3 sequence reads: CASRQGNERGLREQYF. For the CDR3, the DNA is TGTGCCAGCAGGCAGGGGAATGAGCGGGGCCTCCGCGAGCAGTACTTC.

The chain combines TRBV5-3 with TRBJ1-6; D ambiguous. TRBV5-3 counts as an open reading frame of uncertain function. The CDR3 totals 12 residues. V dropped 4 bases and J dropped 15 bases, with 14 bases sitting between them. CDR3 DNA: TGTGCCAGAAGCCTCTTCATGAATCGCCTCCACTTT. This translates into CARSLFMNRLHF.

This chain joins TRBV11-2 and TRBJ1-3; TRBD1 might be the D (5 bases). CDR1 SGHAT and CDR2 FQNNGV come from the germline V gene. V shed 5 bases and J shed 8 bases, with 16 bases lying between them. This CDR3 contains 14 residues. Here the CDR3 reads CASSGGFIGDTIYF. The CDR3 coding sequence is TGTGCCAGCAGCGGGGGTTTTATCGGGGACACCATATATTTT.

As DNA, the CDR3 is TGCGCCAGCCGACAGGGTACCAGGGGAGCCTACGAGCAGTACTTC. This codes for CASRQGTRGAYEQYF. The rearrangement links TRBV4-3 to TRBJ2-7; 7 positions match TRBD1. Germline values: CDR1 LGHNA, CDR2 YSLEER. J gave up 2 bases and V 8 bases, and 12 bases lay outside the gene matches. CDR3 length: 15 amino acids.

A word on this clone: Other DNA sequences of this sample code for an identical CDR3. This chain links TRBV5-6 with TRBJ1-5; 7 bases agree with TRBD1. The CDR3 consists of 14 residues. The germline V gene has CDR1 SGHDT and CDR2 YYEEEE. V lost 4 bases to trimming and J lost 2 bases; unmatched junction nucleotides: 3. The CDR3 is CASSPGGGNQPQHF. The DNA of the CDR3 is TGTGCCAGCAGCCCAGGGGGGGGCAATCAGCCCCAGCATTTT.

CDR3 amino acids: CSVEDYRLLDHGYTF. In DNA, the CDR3 is TGCAGCGTTGAAGATTACAGGCTGTTGGATCATGGCTACACCTTC. The genes are TRBV29-1 and TRBJ1-2, with D perhaps TRBD1 (5 bases). This CDR3 has 15 amino acids. In germline, CDR1 is SQVTM, CDR2 ANQGSEA. V lost 0 bases, J lost 6 bases, and 17 bases lay in between. The full variable domain, with the rest looked up from reference TRBV29-1 and TRBJ1-2, is SAVISQKPSRDICQRGTSLTIQCQVDSQVTMMFWYRQQPGQSLTLIATANQGSEATYESGFVIDKFPISRPNLTFSTLTVSNMSPEDSSIYLCSVEDYRLLDHGYTFGSGTRLTVV.

The rearrangement uses TRBV18 and TRBJ1-1; D is perhaps TRBD1 (6 bases). Trimming stripped 2 bases from V and 4 bases from J, with 11 bases between. CDR3 length: 14 amino acids. Germline lookup yields CDR1 KGHSH and CDR2 LQKENI. The CDR3 nucleotides read TGTGCCAGCTCACCAGATTTACAGGGCACTGAAGCTTTCTTT. This codes for CASSPDLQGTEAFF.

The V call is TRBV5-1, the J call TRBJ1-2; a weak D match, TRBD1 (6 bases). V shed 5 bases and J shed 4 bases, with 24 bases lying between them. This CDR3 has 17 residues. CDR1 SGHRS and CDR2 YFSETQ come from the germline V gene. The CDR3 DNA reads as TGCGCCAGCAGTGAGGAGGGGACAACACCCTCGGCCTATGGCTACACCTTC. The encoded protein is CASSEEGTTPSAYGYTF.

This sequence joins TRBV2 and TRBJ1-6; D ambiguous. Germline CDR1 SNHLY, CDR2 FYNNEI. The V and J ends lost 6 bases and 9 bases respectively, with 9 bases between them. CDR3 size: 12 residues. The CDR3 nucleotides read TGTGCCAGCAGGGGGTTTAGTTCACCCCTCCACTTT. Translated, it gives CASRGFSSPLHF.

This chain joins TRBV7-2 and TRBJ1-2; D is ambiguous. Germline CDR1 and CDR2: SGHTA and FQGNSA. The V gene lost 5 bases and the J gene lost 7 bases, with 17 bases spanning the gap. The CDR3 is 14 amino acids. The CDR3 reads CASSPSTGLGGYTF. The DNA for the CDR3 is TGTGCCAGCAGCCCCTCGACTGGGTTGGGTGGCTACACCTTC.

This chain connects TRBV5-5 to TRBJ1-1; TRBD1 matches at 9 bases. With V trimmed by 1 base and J by 4 bases, 11 bases remained unmatched. In germline, CDR1 is SGHKS, CDR2 YYEKEE (reference sequence). This CDR3 region has 17 residues. This CDR3 reads CASSLRDRVVIGTEAFF. CDR3 bases: TGTGCCAGCAGCTTGAGGGACAGGGTTGTAATTGGCACTGAAGCTTTCTTT.

The chain employs TRBV6-1 and TRBJ1-5, with D uncertain. The length of the CDR3 is 15 residues. The germline gives CDR1 MNHNS, CDR2 SASEGT. Trimming removed 2 bases at V and 0 bases at J, with 8 bases between. The CDR3 nucleotides are TGTGCCAGCAGTGAAATCTGGGGTAGCAATCAGCCCCAGCATTTT. This sequence encodes CASSEIWGSNQPQHF.

The V and J genes are TRBV19 and TRBJ1-3; no clear D. With 10 bases removed from V and 4 bases from J, the gap between germline ends came to 8 bases. The CDR3 spans 11 residues. Germline V gene data show CDR1 as LNHDA and CDR2 as SQIVND (reference sequence). The CDR3 reads CATSQGNTIYF. CDR3 bases: TGTGCCACCTCTCAAGGAAACACCATATATTTT.

This chain uses TRBV19 with TRBJ2-2; 15 bases line up with TRBD2. With V trimmed by 5 bases and J by 9 bases, 13 bases remained unmatched. CDR3 length equals 18 residues. Germline V gives CDR1 LNHDA, CDR2 SQIVND (reference sequence). The CDR3 loop is CASSQGLAGGDLRRELFF. In DNA form, the CDR3 reads TGTGCCAGTAGTCAGGGACTAGCGGGGGGTGACCTCAGAAGGGAGCTGTTTTTT.

The rearrangement joins TRBV3-1 (or the pseudogene TRBV3-2) to TRBJ1-1; D possibly corresponds to TRBD1 (6 bases). Germline V gene data show CDR1 as LGHDT and CDR2 as YNNKEL (reference sequence). V was cut by 5 bases and J by 6 bases, with 16 bases left in between. The CDR3 spans 14 residues. CDR3 bases: TGTGCCAGCAGCGATCAGGGCAGGGGTCCTGAAGCTTTCTTT. This encodes CASSDQGRGPEAFF.